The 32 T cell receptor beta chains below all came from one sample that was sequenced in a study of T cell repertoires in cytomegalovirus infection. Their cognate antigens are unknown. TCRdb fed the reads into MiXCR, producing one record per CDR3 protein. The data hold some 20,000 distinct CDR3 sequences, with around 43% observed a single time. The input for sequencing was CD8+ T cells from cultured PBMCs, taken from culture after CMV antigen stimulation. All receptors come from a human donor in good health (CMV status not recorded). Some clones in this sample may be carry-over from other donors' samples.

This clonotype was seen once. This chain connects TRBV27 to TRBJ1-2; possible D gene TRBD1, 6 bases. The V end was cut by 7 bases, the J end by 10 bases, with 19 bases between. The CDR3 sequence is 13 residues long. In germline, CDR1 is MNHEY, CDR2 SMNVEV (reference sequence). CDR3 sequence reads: CASTGTGLAYYTF. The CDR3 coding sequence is TGTGCCAGCACCGGAACAGGGTTGGCTTACTACACCTTC.

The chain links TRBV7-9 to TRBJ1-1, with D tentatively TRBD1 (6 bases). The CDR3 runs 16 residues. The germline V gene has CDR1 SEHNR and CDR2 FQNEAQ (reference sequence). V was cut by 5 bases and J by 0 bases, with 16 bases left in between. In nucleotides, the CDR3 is TGTGCCAGCAGCCACTTCCTACAGGGATTGAACACTGAAGCTTTCTTT. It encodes CASSHFLQGLNTEAFF.

The CDR3 nucleotides are TGTGCCAGCAGTTTACAGAATATTGAAGCTTTCTTT. This encodes CASSLQNIEAFF. The chain uses TRBV28 and TRBJ1-1; no clear D. The V and J ends lost 2 bases and 7 bases respectively, with 8 bases between them. The CDR3 covers 12 residues. Germline CDR1 is MDHEN and CDR2 is SYDVKM.

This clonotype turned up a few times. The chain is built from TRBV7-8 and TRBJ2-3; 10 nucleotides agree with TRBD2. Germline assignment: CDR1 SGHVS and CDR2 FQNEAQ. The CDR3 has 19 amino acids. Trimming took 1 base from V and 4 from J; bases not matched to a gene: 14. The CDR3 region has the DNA TGTGCCAGCAGCTTAGAGACTGCTCTAGCGGGAGAGAGATCAGATACGCAGTATTTT. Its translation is CASSLETALAGERSDTQYF.

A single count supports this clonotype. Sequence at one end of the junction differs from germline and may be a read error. The DNA for the CDR3 is TGTGCCAGCAGCCAACCACGACTAGCTATCGACGAGCAGTACTTC. Amino acid sequence: CASSQPRLAIDEQYF. V and J are TRBV4-1 and TRBJ2-7, with 7 bases fitting TRBD2. Germline CDR1 reads MGHRA; CDR2 reads YSYEKL. This CDR3 comprises 15 residues.

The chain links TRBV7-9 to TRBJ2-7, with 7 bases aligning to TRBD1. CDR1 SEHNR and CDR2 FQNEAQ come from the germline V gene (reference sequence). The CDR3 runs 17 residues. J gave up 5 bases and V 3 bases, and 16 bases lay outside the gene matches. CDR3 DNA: TGTGCCAGCAGCTTGGTTATTGGCCCAGGGGGTGGCCACGAGCAGTACTTC. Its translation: CASSLVIGPGGGHEQYF.

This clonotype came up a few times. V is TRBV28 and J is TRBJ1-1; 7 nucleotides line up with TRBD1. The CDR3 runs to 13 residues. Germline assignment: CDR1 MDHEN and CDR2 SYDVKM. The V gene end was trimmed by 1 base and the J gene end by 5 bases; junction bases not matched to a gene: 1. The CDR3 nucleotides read TGTGCCAGCAGTTTATACAGGGGAACTGAAGCTTTCTTT. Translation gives CASSLYRGTEAFF.

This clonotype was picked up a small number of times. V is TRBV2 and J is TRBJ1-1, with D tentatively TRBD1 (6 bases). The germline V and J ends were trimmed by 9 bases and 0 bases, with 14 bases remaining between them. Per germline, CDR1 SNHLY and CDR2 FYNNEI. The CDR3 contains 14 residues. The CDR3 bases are TGTGCCAGTCAGCCGGACAGATTGAACACTGAAGCTTTCTTT. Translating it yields CASQPDRLNTEAFF.

Here the CDR3 reads CSVESGTSGSYEQYF. The CDR3 nucleotides read TGCAGCGTTGAATCCGGGACTAGCGGCTCCTACGAGCAGTACTTC. The V call is TRBV29-1, the J call TRBJ2-7; 11 bases fit TRBD2. Losses at the gene ends were 2 bases for V and 0 bases for J; bases not matched to a gene: 3. The CDR3 is 15 amino acids. Germline V gene sequence: CDR1 SQVTM, CDR2 ANQGSEA.

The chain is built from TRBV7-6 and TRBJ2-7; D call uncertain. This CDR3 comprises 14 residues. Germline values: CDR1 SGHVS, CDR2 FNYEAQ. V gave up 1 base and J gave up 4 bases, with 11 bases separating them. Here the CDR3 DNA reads TGTGCCAGCAGCTTAGAAGGTCAGCAGTACGAGCAGTACTTC. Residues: CASSLEGQQYEQYF.

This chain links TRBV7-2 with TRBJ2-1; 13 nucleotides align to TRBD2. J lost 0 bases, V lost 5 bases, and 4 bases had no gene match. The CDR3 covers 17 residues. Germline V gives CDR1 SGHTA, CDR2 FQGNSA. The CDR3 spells CASSVTSGGSSYNEQFF. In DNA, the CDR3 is TGTGCCAGCAGCGTGACTAGCGGGGGGAGCTCCTACAATGAGCAGTTCTTC. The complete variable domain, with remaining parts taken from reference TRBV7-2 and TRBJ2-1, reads GAGVSQSPSNKVTEKGKDVELRCDPISGHTALYWYRQSLGQGLEFLIYFQGNSAPDKSGLPSDRFSAERTGGSVSTLTIQRTQQEDSAVYLCASSVTSGGSSYNEQFFGPGTRLTVL.

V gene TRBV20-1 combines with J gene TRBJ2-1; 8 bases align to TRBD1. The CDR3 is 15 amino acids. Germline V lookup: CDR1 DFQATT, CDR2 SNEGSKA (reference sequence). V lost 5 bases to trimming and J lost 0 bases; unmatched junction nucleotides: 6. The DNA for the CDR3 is TGCAGTGCTCACCCGGGACAGGACTCCTACAATGAGCAGTTCTTC. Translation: CSAHPGQDSYNEQFF.

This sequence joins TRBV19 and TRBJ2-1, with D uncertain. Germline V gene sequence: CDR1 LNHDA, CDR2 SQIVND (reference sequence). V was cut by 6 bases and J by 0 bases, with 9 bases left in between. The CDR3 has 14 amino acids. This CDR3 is CASSASSSYNEQFF. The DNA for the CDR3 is TGTGCCAGTAGCGCAAGTAGCTCCTACAATGAGCAGTTCTTC.

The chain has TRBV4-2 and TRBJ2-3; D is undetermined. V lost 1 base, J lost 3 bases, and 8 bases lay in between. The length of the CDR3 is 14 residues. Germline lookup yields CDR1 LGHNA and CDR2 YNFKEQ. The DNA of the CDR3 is TGTGCCAGCAGCCAAGCAAAAGTTACAGATACGCAGTATTTT. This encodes CASSQAKVTDTQYF.

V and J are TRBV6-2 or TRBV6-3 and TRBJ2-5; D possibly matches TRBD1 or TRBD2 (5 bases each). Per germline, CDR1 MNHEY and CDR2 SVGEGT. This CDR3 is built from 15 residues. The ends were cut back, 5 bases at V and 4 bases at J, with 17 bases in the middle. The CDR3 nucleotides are TGTGCCAGCAGTGGGGGTGTAGGACTGAGAGAGACCCAGTACTTC. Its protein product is CASSGGVGLRETQYF.

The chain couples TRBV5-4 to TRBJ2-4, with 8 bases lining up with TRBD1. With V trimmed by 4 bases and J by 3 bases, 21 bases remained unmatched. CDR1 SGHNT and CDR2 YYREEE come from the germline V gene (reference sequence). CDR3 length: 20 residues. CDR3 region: CASSKEGGTGPTVGKNIQYF. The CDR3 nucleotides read TGTGCCAGCAGCAAAGAGGGCGGGACAGGCCCTACCGTGGGCAAAAACATTCAGTACTTC.

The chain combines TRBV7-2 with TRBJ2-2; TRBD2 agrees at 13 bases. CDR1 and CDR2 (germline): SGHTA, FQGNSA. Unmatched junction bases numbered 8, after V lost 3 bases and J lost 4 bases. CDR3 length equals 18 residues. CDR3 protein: CASSLDILAGGVTGELFF. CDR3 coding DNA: TGTGCCAGCAGCTTGGACATACTAGCGGGGGGGGTCACCGGGGAGCTGTTTTTT. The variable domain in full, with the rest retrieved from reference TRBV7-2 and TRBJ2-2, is GAGVSQSPSNKVTEKGKDVELRCDPISGHTALYWYRQSLGQGLEFLIYFQGNSAPDKSGLPSDRFSAERTGGSVSTLTIQRTQQEDSAVYLCASSLDILAGGVTGELFFGEGSRLTVL.

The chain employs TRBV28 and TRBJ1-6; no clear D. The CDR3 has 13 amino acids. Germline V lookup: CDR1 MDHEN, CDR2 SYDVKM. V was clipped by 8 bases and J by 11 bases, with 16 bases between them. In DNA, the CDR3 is TGTGCCAGCGAGCCTAGAACGGGTCCACCCCTCCACTTT. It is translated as CASEPRTGPPLHF.

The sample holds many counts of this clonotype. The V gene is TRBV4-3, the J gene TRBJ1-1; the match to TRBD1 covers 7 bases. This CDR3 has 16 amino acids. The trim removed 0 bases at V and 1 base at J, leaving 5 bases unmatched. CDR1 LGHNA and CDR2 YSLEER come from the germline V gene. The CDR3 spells CASSQDSTGPNTEAFF. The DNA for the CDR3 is TGCGCCAGCAGCCAAGATTCGACAGGGCCGAACACTGAAGCTTTCTTT.

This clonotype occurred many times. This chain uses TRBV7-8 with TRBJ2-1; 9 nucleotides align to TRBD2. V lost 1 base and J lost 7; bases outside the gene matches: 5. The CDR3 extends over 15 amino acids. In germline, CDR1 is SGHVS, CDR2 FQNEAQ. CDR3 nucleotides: TGTGCCAGCAGCTTAGTAGCGGGGGCTACTAATGAGCAGTTCTTC. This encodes CASSLVAGATNEQFF.

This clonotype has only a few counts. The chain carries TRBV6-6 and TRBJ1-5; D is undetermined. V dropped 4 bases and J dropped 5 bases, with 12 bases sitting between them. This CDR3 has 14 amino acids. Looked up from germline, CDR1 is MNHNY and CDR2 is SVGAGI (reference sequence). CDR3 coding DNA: TGTGCCAGCAGTTCTTTTGGAAAGGATCAGCCCCAGCATTTT. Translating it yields CASSSFGKDQPQHF.

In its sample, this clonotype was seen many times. The CDR3 DNA reads as TGTGCCAGCAGCCCCGGGCCGGGATACTCTGGAAACACCATATATTTT. It specifies CASSPGPGYSGNTIYF. The chain links TRBV7-6 to TRBJ1-3, with D unresolved. V lost 5 bases and J 0 bases, leaving 14 bases between the germline ends. The CDR3 is 16 residues long. Germline-derived CDR1 and CDR2 are SGHVS and FNYEAQ.

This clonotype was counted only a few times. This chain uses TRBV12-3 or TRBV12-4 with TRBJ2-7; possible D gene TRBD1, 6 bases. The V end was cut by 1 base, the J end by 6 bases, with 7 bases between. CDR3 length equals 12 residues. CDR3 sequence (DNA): TGTGCCAGCAGTTTAGGAGGGGGCGAGCAGTACTTC. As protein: CASSLGGGEQYF.

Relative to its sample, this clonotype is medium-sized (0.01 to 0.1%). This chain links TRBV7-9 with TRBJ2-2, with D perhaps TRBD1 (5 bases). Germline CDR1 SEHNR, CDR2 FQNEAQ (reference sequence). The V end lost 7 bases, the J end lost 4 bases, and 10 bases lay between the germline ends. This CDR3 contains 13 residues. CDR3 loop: CASNPTVTGELFF. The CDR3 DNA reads TGTGCCAGCAACCCGACAGTCACCGGGGAGCTGTTTTTT.

The CDR3 region has the DNA TGCGCCAGCAGCCAAGATTCGGGGGCGAACACCGGGGAGCTGTTTTTT. Amino acids: CASSQDSGANTGELFF. This chain connects TRBV4-3 to TRBJ2-2; a weak D match, TRBD2 (6 bases). V lost 0 bases, J lost 0 bases, and 8 bases lay in between. Germline V gene lookup returns CDR1 LGHNA and CDR2 YSLEER. The CDR3 has 16 amino acids.

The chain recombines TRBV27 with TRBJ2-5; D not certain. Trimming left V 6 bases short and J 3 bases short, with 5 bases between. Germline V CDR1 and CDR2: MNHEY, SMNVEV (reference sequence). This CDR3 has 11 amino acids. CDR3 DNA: TGTGCCAGCAGGGGGAAAGAGACCCAGTACTTC. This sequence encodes CASRGKETQYF.

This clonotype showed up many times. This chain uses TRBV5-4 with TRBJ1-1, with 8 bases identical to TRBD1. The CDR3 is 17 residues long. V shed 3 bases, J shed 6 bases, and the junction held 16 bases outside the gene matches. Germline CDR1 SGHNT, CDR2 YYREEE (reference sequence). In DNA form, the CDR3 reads TGTGCCAGCAGCTCTAGAGGCGCAGGGGGCGCAAAGGCTGAAGCTTTCTTT. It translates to CASSSRGAGGAKAEAFF.

The CDR3: CASSLSTGPYEQYF. For the CDR3, the DNA is TGTGCCAGCAGTTTATCGACAGGGCCCTACGAGCAGTACTTC. The chain uses TRBV27 and TRBJ2-7; 7 bases line up with TRBD1. The CDR3 extends over 14 amino acids. Unmatched junction bases numbered 1, after V lost 0 bases and J lost 2 bases. Germline V lookup: CDR1 MNHEY, CDR2 SMNVEV (reference sequence).

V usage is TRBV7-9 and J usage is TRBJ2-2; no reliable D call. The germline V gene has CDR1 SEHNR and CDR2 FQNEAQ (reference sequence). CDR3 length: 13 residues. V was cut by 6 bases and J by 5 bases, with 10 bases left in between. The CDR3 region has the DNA TGTGCCAGCAGTTGGGCCTTAACCGGGGAGCTGTTTTTT. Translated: CASSWALTGELFF.

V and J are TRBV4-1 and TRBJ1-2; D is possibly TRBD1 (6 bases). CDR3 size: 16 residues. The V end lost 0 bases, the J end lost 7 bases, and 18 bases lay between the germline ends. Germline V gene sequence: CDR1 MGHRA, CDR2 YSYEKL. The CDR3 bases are TGCGCCAGCAGCCAAGAGAGGAGGGAGGGGGATTCTGGCTACACCTTC. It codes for CASSQERREGDSGYTF.

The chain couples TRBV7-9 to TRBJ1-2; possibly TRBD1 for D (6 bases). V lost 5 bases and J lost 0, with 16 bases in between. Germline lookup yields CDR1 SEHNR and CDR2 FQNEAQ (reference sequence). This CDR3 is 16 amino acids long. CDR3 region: CASSLDSLPANYGYTF. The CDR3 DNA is TGTGCCAGCAGCCTGGACAGCCTCCCCGCTAACTATGGCTACACCTTC.

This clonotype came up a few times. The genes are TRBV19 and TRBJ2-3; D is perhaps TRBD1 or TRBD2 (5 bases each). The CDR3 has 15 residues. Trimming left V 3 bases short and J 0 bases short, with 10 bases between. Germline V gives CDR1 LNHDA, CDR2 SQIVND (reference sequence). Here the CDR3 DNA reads TGTGCCAGTAGTATGGGGACCACTAGCACAGATACGCAGTATTTT. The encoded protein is CASSMGTTSTDTQYF.